A selection of T cell receptor beta chains follows, all from one sample in a study of OX40 agonist ivuxolimab in advanced cancers. Only in-frame clones appear in the TCRdb table, and some are missing; sequencing was by immunoSEQ multiplex PCR. The sample has over 85,000 clones, 87% seen once. The sample consisted of CD4+ or CD8+ T cells sorted from blood, taken in a trial of the OX40 agonist ivuxolimab. The receptors come from an adult with an advanced solid tumor such as melanoma, head and neck, liver or kidney cancer. CDR3s include the opening cysteine and the closing phenylalanine or tryptophan. Fields, in order: D gene, J gene, V gene, clone size, CDR3 protein, CDR3 DNA. D genes are given only for firm matches. Only part of the rows carry a size: once, few, many, or a class if the clone is expanded.

D: -; J: TRBJ2-2; V: TRBV7-9; size: -; CDR3: CASSLEVLRELFF; DNA: TGTGCCAGCAGCTTAGAAGTCCTCCGGGAGCTGTTTTTT
D: TRBD1; J: TRBJ2-5; V: TRBV15; size: -; CDR3: CATSRGTAQETQYF; DNA: TGTGCCACCAGCAGGGGGACAGCCCAAGAGACCCAGTACTTC
D: -; J: TRBJ1-4; V: TRBV6-6; size: -; CDR3: CASSYSGTNEKLFF; DNA: TGTGCCAGCAGTTATTCCGGGACAAATGAAAAACTGTTTTTT
D: -; J: TRBJ1-1; V: TRBV5-1; size: once; CDR3: CASSLGMTEAFF; DNA: TGCGCCAGCAGCTTGGGTATGACAGAAGCTTTCTTT
D: -; J: TRBJ2-1; V: TRBV18; size: -; CDR3: CASSSGRGSHNEQFF; DNA: TGTGCCAGCTCTTCGGGGCGGGGAAGCCACAATGAGCAGTTCTTC
D: -; J: TRBJ2-1; V: TRBV7-9; size: -; CDR3: CASSRDFLEQFF; DNA: TGTGCCAGCAGCCGGGACTTCCTTGAGCAGTTCTTC
D: TRBD1; J: TRBJ1-2; V: TRBV5-1; size: -; CDR3: CASSLLTGNYGYTF; DNA: TGCGCCAGCAGCTTGTTGACAGGGAACTATGGCTACACCTTC
D: -; J: TRBJ2-6; V: TRBV29-1; size: once; CDR3: CSVVSPSGANVLTF; DNA: TGCAGCGTTGTAAGCCCCTCCGGGGCCAACGTCCTGACTTTC
D: -; J: TRBJ1-3; V: TRBV18; size: -; CDR3: CASSPGDHRGSGNTIYF; DNA: TGTGCCAGCTCACCAGGGGATCACCGTGGCTCTGGAAACACCATATATTTT
D: -; J: TRBJ2-7; V: TRBV5-4; size: -; CDR3: CASSLGGGTYEQYF; DNA: TGTGCCAGCAGCTTAGGGGGGGGGACCTACGAGCAGTACTTC